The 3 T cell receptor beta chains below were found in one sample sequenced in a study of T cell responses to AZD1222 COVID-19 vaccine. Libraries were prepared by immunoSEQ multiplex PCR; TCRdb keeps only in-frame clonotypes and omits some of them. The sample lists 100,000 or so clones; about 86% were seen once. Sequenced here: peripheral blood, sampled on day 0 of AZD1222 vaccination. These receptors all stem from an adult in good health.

This chain's CDR3 is CASSDPLAGDNTGELFF. Here the CDR3 DNA reads TGCGCCAGCAGCGATCCCCTAGCGGGAGATAACACCGGGGAGCTGTTTTTT. V and J are TRBV5-1 and TRBJ2-2, with 10 bases aligning to TRBD2. This CDR3 is built from 17 residues. Germline loops: CDR1 SGHRS, CDR2 YFSETQ. After removal of 4 bases from V and 2 bases from J, the junction contained 8 bases not matched to a gene. Drawing the rest from reference TRBV5-1 and TRBJ2-2, the complete variable domain is KAGVTQTPRYLIKTRGQQVTLSCSPISGHRSVSWYQQTPGQGLQFLFEYFSETQRNKGNFPGRFSGRQFSNSRSEMNVSTLELGDSALYLCASSDPLAGDNTGELFFGEGSRLTVL.

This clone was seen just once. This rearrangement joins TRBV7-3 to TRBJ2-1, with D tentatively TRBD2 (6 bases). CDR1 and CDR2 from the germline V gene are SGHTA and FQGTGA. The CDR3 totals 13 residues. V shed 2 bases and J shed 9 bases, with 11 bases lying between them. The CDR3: CASSLGLGGEQFF. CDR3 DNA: TGTGCCAGCAGCTTAGGTCTGGGAGGTGAGCAGTTCTTC.

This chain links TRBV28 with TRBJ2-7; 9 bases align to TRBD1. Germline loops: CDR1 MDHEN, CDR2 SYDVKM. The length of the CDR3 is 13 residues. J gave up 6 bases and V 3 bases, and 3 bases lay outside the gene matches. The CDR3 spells CASSLGQGGEQYF. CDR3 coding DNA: TGTGCCAGCAGTTTGGGACAGGGCGGCGAGCAGTACTTC.